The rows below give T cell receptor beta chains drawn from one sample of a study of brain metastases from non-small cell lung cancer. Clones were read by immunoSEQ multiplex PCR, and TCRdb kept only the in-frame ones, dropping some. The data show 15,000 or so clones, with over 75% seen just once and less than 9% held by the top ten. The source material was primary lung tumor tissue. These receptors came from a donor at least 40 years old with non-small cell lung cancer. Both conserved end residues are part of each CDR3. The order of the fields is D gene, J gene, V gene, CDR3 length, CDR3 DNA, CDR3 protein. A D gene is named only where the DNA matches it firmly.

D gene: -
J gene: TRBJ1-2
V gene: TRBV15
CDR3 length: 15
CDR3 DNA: TGTGCCACCGAGGTGACAGAAGATCGCCCCTATGGCTACACCTTC
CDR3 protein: CATEVTEDRPYGYTF

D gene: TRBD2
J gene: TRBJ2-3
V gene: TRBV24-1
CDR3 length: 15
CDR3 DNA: TGTGCCACCAGTGACCTGGGACTACCCTCAGATACGCAGTATTTT
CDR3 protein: CATSDLGLPSDTQYF

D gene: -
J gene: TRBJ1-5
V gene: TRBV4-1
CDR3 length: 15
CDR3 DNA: TGCGCCAGCAGCCAAGGGGTGCAGGGCCATCAGCCCCAGCATTTT
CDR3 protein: CASSQGVQGHQPQHF

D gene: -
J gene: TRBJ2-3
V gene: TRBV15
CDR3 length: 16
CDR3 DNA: TGTGCCACCAGCAAAGAAACCTCAGTGGGCACAGATACGCAGTATTTT
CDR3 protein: CATSKETSVGTDTQYF

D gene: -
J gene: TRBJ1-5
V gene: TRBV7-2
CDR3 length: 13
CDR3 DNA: TGTGCCAGCAGTCCACGCAGGGATCAGCCCCAGCATTTT
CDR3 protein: CASSPRRDQPQHF

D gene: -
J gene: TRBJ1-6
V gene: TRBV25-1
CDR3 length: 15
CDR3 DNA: TGTGCCAGCAGTGAATTTCGTGGGGACAATTCACCCCTCTACTTT
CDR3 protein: CASSEFRGDNSPLYF

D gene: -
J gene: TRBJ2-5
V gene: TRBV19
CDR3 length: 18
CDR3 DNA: TGTGCCAGTAGTATTGTTCCCGGTCTTGCCGGAGGGAAAGAGACCCAGTACTTC
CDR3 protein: CASSIVPGLAGGKETQYF

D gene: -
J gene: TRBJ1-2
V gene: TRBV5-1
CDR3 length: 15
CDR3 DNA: TGCGCCAGCAGCTTGGTAACAGGGACTAACTATGGCTACACCTTC
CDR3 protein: CASSLVTGTNYGYTF

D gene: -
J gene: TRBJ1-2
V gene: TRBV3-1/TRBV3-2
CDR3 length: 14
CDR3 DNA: TGTGCCAGCAGCCAAGGGGGGACTAACTATGGCTACACCTTC
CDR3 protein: CASSQGGTNYGYTF

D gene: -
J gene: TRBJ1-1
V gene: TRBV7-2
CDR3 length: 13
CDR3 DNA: TGTGCCAGCAGCTCGGGATTGAACACTGAAGCTTTCTTT
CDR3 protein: CASSSGLNTEAFF